This T cell receptor (beta chain) came from a study of blood T cell repertoires in COVID-19. About the research overall: Acute and convalescent COVID-19 samples came from the United States, Italy and Spain. The analysed material was cDNA or gDNA that came from T cells, B-cell-depleted T cells, or PBMCs.

Original methodology: Amplification with reference gene primers provided the estimates of nucleated cell counts. TCRdb keeps only in-frame clones here, not all; method: immunoSEQ multiplex PCR. V, J and clone size derive from that table, while D and trimming were established from the DNA sequence. The sample includes a few hundred thousand clones, approximately 89% of them seen just once. This clone has a single count. Sample: peripheral blood. The clonotype originates from a woman aged 40 to 50 who had recovered from COVID-19.

The CDR3 loop is CASSGNTGDTEAFF. The CDR3 bases are TGTGCCAGCAGTGGTAATACAGGGGACACTGAAGCTTTCTTT. This chain uses TRBV28 with TRBJ1-1; 7 bases line up with TRBD1. CDR3 length: 14 amino acids. Germline V lookup: CDR1 MDHEN, CDR2 SYDVKM. The V and J ends lost 5 bases and 3 bases, in that order; junction bases with no gene match: 6.